The clone carrying this T cell receptor (beta chain) is a singleton in its sample. Its antigen is unidentified. During the collection period, no donor immune events like infections were recorded. This record belongs to a study of identifying expanded T cells in peripheral blood. Study-wide findings and caveats: Over two and four weeks, about 15 and 18 clones changed, versus roughly 1.2 between replicates. Across healthy donors, higher total template counts meant significantly greater roughly 2-week count variance.

Data came from immunoSEQ multiplex PCR; TCRdb stores just in-frame clones and leaves some out. This sample yields some 95,000 clones, of which 70% to 90% are seen a single time; 5.5% to 7% belongs to the top ten. Between the trimmed V and J ends, which lost 3 bases and 3 bases, there was a span of 10 bases. The CDR3 length is 14 residues. Germline assignment: CDR1 MNHEY and CDR2 SVGAGI. The sample comprised blood. V gene TRBV6-5 combines with J gene TRBJ2-3; the D is unclear. The receptor comes from a person aged 18-70 years in good health. The CDR3 DNA reads as TGTGCCAGCAGTTATCTCAAGGAGACAGATACGCAGTATTTT. Protein: CASSYLKETDTQYF.